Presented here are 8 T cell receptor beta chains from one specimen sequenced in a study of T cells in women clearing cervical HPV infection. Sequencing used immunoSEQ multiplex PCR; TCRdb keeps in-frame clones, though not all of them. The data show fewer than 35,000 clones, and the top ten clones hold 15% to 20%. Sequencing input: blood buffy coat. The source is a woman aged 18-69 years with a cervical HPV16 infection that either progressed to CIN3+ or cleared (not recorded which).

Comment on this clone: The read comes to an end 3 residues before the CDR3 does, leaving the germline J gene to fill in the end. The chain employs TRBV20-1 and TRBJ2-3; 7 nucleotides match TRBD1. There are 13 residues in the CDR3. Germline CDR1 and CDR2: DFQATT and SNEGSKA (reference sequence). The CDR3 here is CSARTTGNQPQYF. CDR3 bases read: TGCAGTGCTAGAACGACAGGGAATCAGCCG.

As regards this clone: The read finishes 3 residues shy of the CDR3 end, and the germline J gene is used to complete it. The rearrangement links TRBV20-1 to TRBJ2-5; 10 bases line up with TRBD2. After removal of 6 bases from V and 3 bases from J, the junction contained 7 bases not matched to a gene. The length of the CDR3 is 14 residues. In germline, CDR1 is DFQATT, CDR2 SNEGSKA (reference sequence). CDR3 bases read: TGCAGTGCCCCGGGACTAGCGAGAGAAGAGACC. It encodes CSAPGLAREET. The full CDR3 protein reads CSAPGLAREETQYF.

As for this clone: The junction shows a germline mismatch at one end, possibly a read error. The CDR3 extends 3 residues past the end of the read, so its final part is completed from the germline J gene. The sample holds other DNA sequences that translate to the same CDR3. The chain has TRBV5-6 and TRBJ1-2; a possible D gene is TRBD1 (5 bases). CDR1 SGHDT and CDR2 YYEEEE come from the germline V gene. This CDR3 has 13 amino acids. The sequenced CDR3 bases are TGTGCCAGCAGCTTACGCGGGGGTTATGGG. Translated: CASSLRGGYG. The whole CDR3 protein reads CASSLRGGYGYTF. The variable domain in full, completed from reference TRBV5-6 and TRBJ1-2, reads DAGVTQSPTHLIKTRGQQVTLRCSPKSGHDTVSWYQQALGQGPQFIFQYYEEEERQRGNFPDRFSGHQFPNYSSELNVNALLLGDSALYLCASSLRGGYGYTFGSGTRLTVV.

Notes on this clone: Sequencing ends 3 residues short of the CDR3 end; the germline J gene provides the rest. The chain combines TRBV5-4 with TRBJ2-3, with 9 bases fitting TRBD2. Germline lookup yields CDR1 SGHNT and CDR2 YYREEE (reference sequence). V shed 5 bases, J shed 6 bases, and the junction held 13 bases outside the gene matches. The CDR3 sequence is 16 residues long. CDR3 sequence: CASSTVSGRGGDTQYF. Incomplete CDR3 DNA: TGTGCCAGCAGTACCGTTAGCGGGAGAGGGGGGGATACG.

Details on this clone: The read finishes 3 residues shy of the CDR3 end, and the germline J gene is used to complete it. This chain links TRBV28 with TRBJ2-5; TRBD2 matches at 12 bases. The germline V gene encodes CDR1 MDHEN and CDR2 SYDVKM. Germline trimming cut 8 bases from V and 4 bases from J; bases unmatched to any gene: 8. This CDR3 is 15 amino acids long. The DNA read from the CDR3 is TGTGCCAGCCGGACTAGCGGGACGGAGGGAGAGACC. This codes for CASRTSGTEGET. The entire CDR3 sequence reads CASRTSGTEGETQYF.

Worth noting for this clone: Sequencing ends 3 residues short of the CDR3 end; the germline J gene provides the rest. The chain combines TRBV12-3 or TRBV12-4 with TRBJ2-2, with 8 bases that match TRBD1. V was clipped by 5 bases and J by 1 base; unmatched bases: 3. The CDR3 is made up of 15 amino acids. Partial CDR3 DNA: TGTGCCAGCAGTCCCGGACAGGGGAACACCGGGGAG. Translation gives CASSPGQGNTGE. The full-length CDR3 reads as CASSPGQGNTGELFF.

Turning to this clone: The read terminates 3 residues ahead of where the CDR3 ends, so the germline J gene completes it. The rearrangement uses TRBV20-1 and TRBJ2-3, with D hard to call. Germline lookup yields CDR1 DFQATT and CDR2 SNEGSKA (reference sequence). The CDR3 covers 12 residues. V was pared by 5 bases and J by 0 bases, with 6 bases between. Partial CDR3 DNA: TGCAGTGCTCTAAGAAGCACAGATACG. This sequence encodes CSALRSTDT. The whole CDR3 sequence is CSALRSTDTQYF.

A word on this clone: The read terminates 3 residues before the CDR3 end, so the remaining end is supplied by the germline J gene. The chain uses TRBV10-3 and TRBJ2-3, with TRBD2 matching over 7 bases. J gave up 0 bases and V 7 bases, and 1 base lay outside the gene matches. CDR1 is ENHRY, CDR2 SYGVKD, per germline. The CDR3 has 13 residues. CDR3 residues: CAITGGSTDTQYF. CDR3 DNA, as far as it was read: TGTGCCATCACCGGGGGGAGCACAGATACG.